This T cell receptor (beta chain) stems from a study of T cells in narcolepsy. Some clones are missing from TCRdb's copy, which holds only in-frame ones; the method was immunoSEQ multiplex PCR. There are roughly 12,000 clones in the sample; around 94% occur only once, and around 1.1% lies in the top ten. This clonotype was sampled from a human donor with narcolepsy. The sequenced sample was CD45RA- memory CD4+ T cells from PBMCs.

CDR3 nucleotides: TGTGCCAGCTCACCAGCACTAGCGGGAGAGTCTGATACGCAGTATTTT. Translating gives CASSPALAGESDTQYF. The chain links TRBV18 to TRBJ2-3; TRBD2 matches 11 bases. Trimming removed 2 bases from V and 6 bases from J; junction bases left unmatched: 7. The CDR3 loop spans 16 amino acids. From germline, CDR1 is KGHSH and CDR2 LQKENI. Full variable domain (missing parts from reference TRBV18 and TRBJ2-3): NAGVMQNPRHLVRRRGQEARLRCSPMKGHSHVYWYRQLPEEGLKFMVYLQKENIIDESGMPKERFSAEFPKEGPSILRIQQVVRGDSAAYFCASSPALAGESDTQYFGPGTRLTVL.